This T cell receptor beta chain was profiled in a study of blood T cell repertoires in COVID-19. Looking at the study overall: Spain, Italy and the United States supplied samples that represented acute and convalescent COVID-19.

Germline V gene sequence: CDR1 WSHSY, CDR2 SAAADI. The CDR3 sequence is 14 residues long. V shed 0 bases and J shed 2 bases, with 7 bases lying between them. Original analysis: Amplification with reference gene primers provided the estimates of nucleated cell counts. Assay: immunoSEQ multiplex PCR; the TCRdb copy retains only in-frame clones and omits some. V and J calls and clone size are given by that table; D and trimming were obtained from the DNA. The sample consists of about 120,000 clones, over 80% of them appearing once. The gene calls are TRBV10-2 and TRBJ1-2; maybe TRBD1 (5 bases). This TCR came from a woman in her 70s with acute or convalescent COVID-19. Sequenced input: peripheral blood. CDR3 DNA sequence: TGCGCCAGCAGTGAGTCGTACAGGAACTATGGCTACACCTTC. Translating gives CASSESYRNYGYTF.